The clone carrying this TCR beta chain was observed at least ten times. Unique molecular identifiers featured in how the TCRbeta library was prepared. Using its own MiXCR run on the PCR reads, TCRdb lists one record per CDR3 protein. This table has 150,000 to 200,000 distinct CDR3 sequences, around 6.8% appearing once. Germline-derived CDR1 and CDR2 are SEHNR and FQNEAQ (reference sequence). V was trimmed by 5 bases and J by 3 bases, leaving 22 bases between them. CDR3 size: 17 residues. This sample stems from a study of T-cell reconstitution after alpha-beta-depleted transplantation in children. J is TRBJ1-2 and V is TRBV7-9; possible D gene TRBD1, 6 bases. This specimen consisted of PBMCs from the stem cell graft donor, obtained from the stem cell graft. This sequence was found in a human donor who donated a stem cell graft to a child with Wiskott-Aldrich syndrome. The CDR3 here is CASSLLPGEGNYYGYTF. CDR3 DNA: TGTGCCAGCAGCCTACTGCCAGGGGAGGGAAACTACTATGGCTACACCTTC.